Shown below are 25 T cell receptor beta chains from a single sample sequenced in a study of cytomegalovirus exposure and HLA in healthy donors (dated by TCRdb to the late 2010s). The library was prepared using the immunoSEQ multiplex PCR assay. For the multiplex PCR, a mixture combining 60 forward primers for TCR Vbeta segments and 13 reverse primers for TCR Jbeta segments was used. This is the immuneACCESS table as TCRdb keeps it, with only in-frame sequences that have V and J called. A part of the clones is gone; compared with another copy, unresolved V genes explain less than half, and the rest is unexplained. In all, the sample holds over 70,000 clones, and around three quarters of those were seen once. 9.7% of the sample belongs to the ten largest clones. Sequenced input: PBMCs. Receptor source: a woman between 45 and 65 years old in good health and CMV-seropositive.

This clone occurred a few times. The V gene is TRBV2, the J gene TRBJ2-6, with D tentatively TRBD1 (5 bases). The V gene lost 6 bases and the J gene lost 4 bases, with 13 bases spanning the gap. The CDR3 has 15 amino acids. CDR1 is SNHLY, CDR2 FYNNEI, per germline. CDR3 in amino acids: CASRETETGANVLTF. The CDR3 nucleotides are TGTGCCAGCAGGGAGACAGAGACCGGGGCCAACGTCCTGACTTTC.

As DNA, the CDR3 is TGCGCCAGCAGCACCGCTACACAGGGTTACGAGCAGTACTTC. Translated: CASSTATQGYEQYF. V usage is TRBV5-1 and J usage is TRBJ2-7; a possible D gene is TRBD1 (6 bases). Trimming stripped 4 bases from V and 4 bases from J, with 15 bases between. This CDR3 region has 14 residues. The germline CDR1 and CDR2 sequences are SGHRS and YFSETQ.

This clone appeared a few times. Other DNA sequences in this specimen translate into the identical CDR3. This chain joins TRBV27 and TRBJ1-1; D gene ambiguous. CDR1 and CDR2 from the germline V gene are MNHEY and SMNVEV (reference sequence). Trimming left V 1 base short and J 5 bases short, with 8 bases between. The CDR3 is 13 amino acids. Here the CDR3 DNA reads TGTGCCAGCAGTTTATTGGGGAGGACTGAAGCTTTCTTT. This translates into CASSLLGRTEAFF.

In its sample, this clone was seen a few times. The chain is built from TRBV2 and TRBJ2-7; maybe TRBD2 (5 bases). Trimming shortened V by 4 bases and J by 0 bases, and 10 bases separated the two germline ends. Germline V CDR1 and CDR2: SNHLY, FYNNEI. The CDR3 spans 14 residues. The CDR3 reads CASSAPRGSYEQYF. The CDR3 bases are TGTGCCAGCAGTGCCCCCCGGGGCTCCTACGAGCAGTACTTC.

The chain recombines TRBV7-8 with TRBJ2-7; the match to TRBD2 covers 11 bases. This CDR3 has 16 amino acids. CDR1 is SGHVS and CDR2 is FQNEAQ in the germline V gene. V was pared by 5 bases and J by 4 bases, with 10 bases of the junction left unmatched. CDR3 sequence (DNA): TGTGCCAGCAGCCCCCGTAGCGGGAGGGAGACTTACGAGCAGTACTTC. Translation gives CASSPRSGRETYEQYF.

This clone has more than one count but fewer than ten. The rearrangement joins TRBV4-3 to TRBJ1-5, with 8 bases identical to TRBD1. CDR3 length: 19 amino acids. The ends lost 0 bases at V and 3 bases at J; junction bases unmatched: 13. Germline V gene sequence: CDR1 LGHNA, CDR2 YSLEER. The CDR3 nucleotides read TGCGCCAGCAGCCAAGATCTGACGACCGGGACAGGCTCCAATCAGCCCCAGCATTTT. This sequence encodes CASSQDLTTGTGSNQPQHF.

This chain uses TRBV5-1 with TRBJ2-3; 13 nucleotides line up with TRBD2. The CDR3 is made up of 16 amino acids. J was trimmed by 4 bases and V by 4 bases; bases with no gene match: 6. The germline V gene encodes CDR1 SGHRS and CDR2 YFSETQ. The CDR3 reads CASSQTSGGAADTQYF. For the CDR3, the DNA is TGCGCCAGCAGCCAAACTAGCGGGGGGGCCGCAGATACGCAGTATTTT. The entire variable domain, with the rest obtained from reference TRBV5-1 and TRBJ2-3, is as follows: KAGVTQTPRYLIKTRGQQVTLSCSPISGHRSVSWYQQTPGQGLQFLFEYFSETQRNKGNFPGRFSGRQFSNSRSEMNVSTLELGDSALYLCASSQTSGGAADTQYFGPGTRLTVL.

J is TRBJ2-7 and V is TRBV28; D is unclear. The germline V and J ends were trimmed by 8 bases and 1 base, with 15 bases remaining between them. Per the germline V gene, CDR1 is MDHEN and CDR2 is SYDVKM. The CDR3 spans 14 residues. The CDR3 DNA reads as TGTGCCAGCGCCAAACCCCACGGTTCCTACGAGCAGTACTTC. Its protein is CASAKPHGSYEQYF.

The chain has TRBV6-1 and TRBJ1-2; a possible D gene is TRBD1 (5 bases). This CDR3 is 12 amino acids long. CDR1 and CDR2 (germline): MNHNS, SASEGT. V lost 8 bases, J lost 14 bases, and 21 bases lay in between. The CDR3 protein is CASGTVSRGGTF. The CDR3 DNA sequence: TGTGCCAGCGGAACCGTATCCCGCGGGGGTACCTTC.

The CDR3 nucleotides read TGTGCCAGCAGCCAAGCACACAGGGAGTTCGGCTATGGCTACACCTTC. Protein sequence: CASSQAHREFGYGYTF. The rearrangement uses TRBV14 and TRBJ1-2; tentative D call: TRBD1 (6 bases). Trimming left V 1 base short and J 4 bases short, with 16 bases between. CDR1 is SGHDN, CDR2 FVKESK, per germline. CDR3 size: 16 residues.

The chain employs TRBV6-5 and TRBJ2-7; D is uncertain. Germline V gene lookup returns CDR1 MNHEY and CDR2 SVGAGI. V lost 8 bases to trimming and J lost 2 bases, with 10 bases between them. CDR3 length: 12 amino acids. The CDR3 protein is CASRGGPYEQYF. The CDR3 DNA sequence: TGTGCCAGCCGCGGTGGCCCCTACGAGCAGTACTTC.

This rearrangement joins TRBV19 to TRBJ2-2; TRBD2 might be the D (5 bases). CDR3 length equals 17 residues. Germline V gene sequence: CDR1 LNHDA, CDR2 SQIVND (reference sequence). Trimming pared 7 bases from V and 7 bases from J, leaving 25 bases between. This CDR3 is CASTSLGPEEAFGELFF. The CDR3 coding sequence is TGTGCCAGTACTTCTCTCGGGCCGGAGGAGGCTTTCGGGGAGCTGTTTTTT.

The chain combines TRBV6-1 with TRBJ2-3, with 11 bases fitting TRBD2. The CDR3 is 14 residues long. The trim removed 10 bases at V and 5 bases at J, leaving 8 bases unmatched. Germline values: CDR1 MNHNS, CDR2 SASEGT. The CDR3 DNA sequence: TGTGCCATTGGACTAGCGGGTGCGGGAGATACGCAGTATTTT. It specifies CAIGLAGAGDTQYF.

J is TRBJ1-5 and V is TRBV7-2, with unresolved D. Trimming took off 6 bases at V and 3 bases at J, with 9 bases between the two ends. Germline V lookup: CDR1 SGHTA, CDR2 FQGNSA. The CDR3 runs 13 residues. CDR3 region: CASSQEANQPQHF. As DNA, the CDR3 is TGTGCCAGCAGTCAGGAGGCCAATCAGCCCCAGCATTTT.

The chain joins TRBV5-4 to TRBJ1-2; 8 bases align to TRBD1. Germline CDR1 reads SGHNT; CDR2 reads YYREEE (reference sequence). V lost 4 bases and J lost 6; bases outside the gene matches: 5. CDR3 size: 13 residues. CDR3 DNA: TGTGCCAGCAGCCAACAGGGGGAGAATGGCTACACCTTC. Encoded protein: CASSQQGENGYTF.

This clone was seen just once. This rearrangement joins TRBV5-1 to TRBJ2-3, with D maybe TRBD1 (6 bases). Germline CDR1 and CDR2: SGHRS and YFSETQ. Trimming removed 4 bases at V and 4 bases at J, with 13 bases between. The CDR3 length is 14 residues. The DNA of the CDR3 is TGCGCCAGCAGCGCGGACAGAGGTGCAGATACGCAGTATTTT. It codes for CASSADRGADTQYF.

The gene calls are TRBV15 and TRBJ2-4; D remains unclear. CDR1 LNHNV and CDR2 YYDKDF come from the germline V gene (reference sequence). The CDR3 totals 15 residues. V was clipped by 5 bases and J by 11 bases, with 22 bases between them. The CDR3 DNA reads as TGTGCCACCAGCGCGAACCCAGCAACCCTTCGGGTTCAGTACTTC. It encodes CATSANPATLRVQYF. Combining the CDR3 with reference TRBV15 and TRBJ2-4 gives the whole variable domain DAMVIQNPRYQVTQFGKPVTLSCSQTLNHNVMYWYQQKSSQAPKLLFHYYDKDFNNEADTPDNFQSRRPNTSFCFLDIRSPGLGDTAMYLCATSANPATLRVQYFGAGTRLSVL.

This clone was counted a few times. The V and J genes are TRBV4-3 and TRBJ2-7; 9 nucleotides match TRBD2. In germline, CDR1 is LGHNA, CDR2 YSLEER. The CDR3 totals 15 residues. V lost 1 base, J lost 6 bases, and 7 bases stayed unmatched. The CDR3 region has the DNA TGCGCCAGCAGCCAAGTTGCGGGGGGGCTGGGCGAGCAGTACTTC. Protein sequence: CASSQVAGGLGEQYF.

The V gene is TRBV5-1, the J gene TRBJ2-7; tentatively, D is TRBD2 (5 bases). Deletions cut 0 bases from V and 5 bases from J, with 18 bases between. The CDR3 totals 16 residues. Germline loops: CDR1 SGHRS, CDR2 YFSETQ. The CDR3 DNA reads as TGCGCCAGCAGCTTGGCCGCGGGTGACCCCGTAAACGAGCAGTACTTC. Amino acids: CASSLAAGDPVNEQYF.

The V call is TRBV18, the J call TRBJ1-2, with 10 bases that match TRBD1. V shed 2 bases, J shed 3 bases, and the junction held 3 bases outside the gene matches. CDR3 length: 15 amino acids. CDR1 KGHSH and CDR2 LQKENI come from the germline V gene. CDR3 DNA: TGTGCCAGCTCACCAGGACAGGGGGAGGACTATGGCTACACCTTC. Protein product: CASSPGQGEDYGYTF.

V and J are TRBV7-9 and TRBJ2-1, with 10 bases identical to TRBD2. The CDR3 contains 17 residues. Germline trimming cut 1 base from V and 3 bases from J; bases unmatched to any gene: 6. Germline CDR1 is SEHNR and CDR2 is FQNEAQ (reference sequence). The CDR3 DNA follows: TGTGCCAGCAGCTTAGGGACTAGCGGACTCTTCTACAATGAGCAGTTCTTC. Protein sequence: CASSLGTSGLFYNEQFF.

The rearrangement links TRBV6-5 to TRBJ1-1, with D possibly matching TRBD1 (5 bases). CDR3 length: 15 residues. Germline values: CDR1 MNHEY, CDR2 SVGAGI. The V end was cut by 7 bases, the J end by 7 bases, with 22 bases between. The CDR3 DNA reads as TGTGCCAGCACCCCGCGGAGGGGAGAACATGGTGAAGCTTTCTTT. Its protein is CASTPRRGEHGEAFF.

A few counts support this clone. This rearrangement joins TRBV7-2 to TRBJ2-3, with 7 bases fitting TRBD2. Germline V lookup: CDR1 SGHTA, CDR2 FQGNSA. V was clipped by 6 bases and J by 0 bases; unmatched bases: 6. The CDR3 consists of 15 residues. CDR3 in DNA: TGTGCCAGCAGGATAGCGGGCGGTAGCACAGATACGCAGTATTTT. Its protein is CASRIAGGSTDTQYF. The full variable domain, completed using reference TRBV7-2 and TRBJ2-3, is GAGVSQSPSNKVTEKGKDVELRCDPISGHTALYWYRQSLGQGLEFLIYFQGNSAPDKSGLPSDRFSAERTGGSVSTLTIQRTQQEDSAVYLCASRIAGGSTDTQYFGPGTRLTVL.

This sequence joins TRBV5-1 and TRBJ1-1; D unclear. The V end lost 0 bases, the J end lost 3 bases, and 9 bases lay between the germline ends. This CDR3 is built from 14 residues. Germline CDR1 and CDR2: SGHRS and YFSETQ. The CDR3 is CASSLVPADTEAFF. The CDR3 DNA sequence: TGCGCCAGCAGCTTGGTCCCAGCGGACACTGAAGCTTTCTTT.

This clone was counted a few times. The chain links TRBV4-3 to TRBJ1-2; no clear D gene. The CDR3 has 15 amino acids. The ends were cut back, 0 bases at V and 0 bases at J, with 8 bases in the middle. Germline CDR1 is LGHNA and CDR2 is YSLEER. The DNA for the CDR3 is TGCGCCAGCAGCCAAGAGATCGGGTCTAACTATGGCTACACCTTC. It encodes CASSQEIGSNYGYTF.